This TCR beta chain is from a study of cytomegalovirus exposure and HLA in healthy donors. General study findings and limits: V- and J-gene trimming of TCR beta was linked (in a later analysis) to a missense DCLRE1C variant.

Germline assignment: CDR1 SEHNR and CDR2 FQNEAQ (reference sequence). The CDR3 runs to 13 residues. The V end lost 1 base, the J end lost 7 bases, and 11 bases lay between the germline ends. In the PCR, 60 Vbeta and 13 Jbeta primers were used. TCRdb's copy holds only in-frame clones and misses some; the assay was immunoSEQ multiplex PCR. The table shows 95,000 to 150,000 clones, with about 80% occurring only once. Comment on this clone: The antigen remains unidentified.

The receptor comes from a woman in her 40s in good health and CMV-seropositive. The chain uses TRBV7-9 and TRBJ2-7; a weak D match, TRBD1 (6 bases). Specimen: PBMCs. The CDR3 is CASSLESRGEQYF. The CDR3 DNA follows: TGTGCCAGCAGCTTAGAGAGCAGGGGTGAGCAGTACTTC.